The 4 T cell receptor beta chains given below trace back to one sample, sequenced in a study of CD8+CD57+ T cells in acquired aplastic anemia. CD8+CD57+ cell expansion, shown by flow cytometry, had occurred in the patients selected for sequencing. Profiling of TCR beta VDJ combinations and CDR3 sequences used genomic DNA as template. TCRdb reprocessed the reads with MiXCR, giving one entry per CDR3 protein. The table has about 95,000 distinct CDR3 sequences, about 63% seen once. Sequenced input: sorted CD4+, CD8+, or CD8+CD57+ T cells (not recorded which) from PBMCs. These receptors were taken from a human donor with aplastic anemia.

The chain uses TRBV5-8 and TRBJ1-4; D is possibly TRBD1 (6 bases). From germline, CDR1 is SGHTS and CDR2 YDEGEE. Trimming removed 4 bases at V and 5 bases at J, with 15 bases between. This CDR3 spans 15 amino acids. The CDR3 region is CASSHTGWRNEKLFF. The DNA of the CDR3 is TGTGCCAGCAGCCATACAGGGTGGAGGAATGAAAAACTGTTTTTT.

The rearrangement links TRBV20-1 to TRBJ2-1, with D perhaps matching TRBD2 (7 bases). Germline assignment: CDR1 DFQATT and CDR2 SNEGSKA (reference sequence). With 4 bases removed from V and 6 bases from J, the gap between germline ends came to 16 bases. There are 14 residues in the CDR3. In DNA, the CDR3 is TGCAGTGCTAAGGGGGGGCGGTTCGGCAATGAGCAGTTCTTC. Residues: CSAKGGRFGNEQFF.

The DNA for the CDR3 is TGTGCCAGCAGCTTCATCCCAGCGGGGAAAATTGGGAATGAGCAGTTCTTC. This encodes CASSFIPAGKIGNEQFF. The genes are TRBV11-1 and TRBJ2-1, with 7 bases that match TRBD2. The CDR3 extends over 17 amino acids. Germline CDR1 reads SGHAT; CDR2 reads FQDESV (reference sequence). V lost 3 bases and J lost 7; bases outside the gene matches: 15.

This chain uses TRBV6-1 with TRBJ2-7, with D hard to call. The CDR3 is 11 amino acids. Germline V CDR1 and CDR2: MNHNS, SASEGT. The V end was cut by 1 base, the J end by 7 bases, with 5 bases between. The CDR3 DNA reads TGTGCCAGCAGTGAAGTTGGAGAGCAGTACTTC. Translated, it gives CASSEVGEQYF.